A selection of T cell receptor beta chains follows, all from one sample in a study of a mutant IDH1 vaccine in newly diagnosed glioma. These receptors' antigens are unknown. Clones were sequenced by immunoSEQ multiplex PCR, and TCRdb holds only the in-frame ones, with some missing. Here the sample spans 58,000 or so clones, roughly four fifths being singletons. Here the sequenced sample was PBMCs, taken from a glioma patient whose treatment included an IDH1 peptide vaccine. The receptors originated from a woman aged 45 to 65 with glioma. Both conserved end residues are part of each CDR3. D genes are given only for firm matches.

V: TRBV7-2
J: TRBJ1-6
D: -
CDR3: CASSLWVRGGSPLHF

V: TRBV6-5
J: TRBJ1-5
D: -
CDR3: CASSYSSEISNQPQHF

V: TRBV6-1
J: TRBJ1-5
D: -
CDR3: CASKPRGDGGQPQHF

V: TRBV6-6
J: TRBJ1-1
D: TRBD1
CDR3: CASSSGQGNTEAFF

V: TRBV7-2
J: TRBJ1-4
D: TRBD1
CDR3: CASSLAQGVDEKLFF

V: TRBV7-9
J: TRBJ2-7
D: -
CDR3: CASSLGRVPYEQYF

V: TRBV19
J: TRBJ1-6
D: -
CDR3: CASSEHNSPLHF

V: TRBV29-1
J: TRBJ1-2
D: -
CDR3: CSVDDKNQIGGYGYTF

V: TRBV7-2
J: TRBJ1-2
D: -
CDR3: CASRDALVYGYTF

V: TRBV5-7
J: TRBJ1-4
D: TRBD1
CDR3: CASSLRQGEKLFF

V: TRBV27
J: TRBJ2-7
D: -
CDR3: CASRAGQHYEQYF

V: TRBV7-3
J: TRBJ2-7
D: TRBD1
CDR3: CASRQGASSHEQYF

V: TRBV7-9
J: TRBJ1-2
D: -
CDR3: CASSTTGRRGGYTF

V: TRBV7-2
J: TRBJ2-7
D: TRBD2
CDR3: CASSRWAGGPYEQYF

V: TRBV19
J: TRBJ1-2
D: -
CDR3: CASSIAGNYGYTF

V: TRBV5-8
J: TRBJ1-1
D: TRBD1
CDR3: CASSQIRQGTTEAFF

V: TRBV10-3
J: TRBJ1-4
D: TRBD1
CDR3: CAIQAATGINEKLFF

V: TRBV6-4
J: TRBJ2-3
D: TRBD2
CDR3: CASSDRGGTDTQYF

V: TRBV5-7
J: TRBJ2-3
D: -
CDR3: CASSLALGLVLTDTQYF

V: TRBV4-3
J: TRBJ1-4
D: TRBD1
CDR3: CASSQDRTGTSKLFF

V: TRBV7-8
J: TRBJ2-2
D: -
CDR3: CASRWASTSPAGELFF

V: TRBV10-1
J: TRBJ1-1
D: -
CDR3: CASRETAFF

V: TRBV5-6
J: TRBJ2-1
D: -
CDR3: CASSLVKLSYNEQFF

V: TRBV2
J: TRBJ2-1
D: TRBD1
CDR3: CASRLTGTDYNEQFF

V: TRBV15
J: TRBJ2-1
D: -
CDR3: CATSRDTHNEQFF

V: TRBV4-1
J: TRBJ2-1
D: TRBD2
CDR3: CASSQGLAGGLNEQFF

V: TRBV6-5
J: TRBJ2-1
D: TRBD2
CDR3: CASSYRPSGGAGEQFF

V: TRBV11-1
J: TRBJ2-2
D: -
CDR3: CASSLLRGPSELFF

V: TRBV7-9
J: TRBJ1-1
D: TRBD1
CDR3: CASSSGQGTTEAFF

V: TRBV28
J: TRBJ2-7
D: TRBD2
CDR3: CASSPGLAGTYEQYF

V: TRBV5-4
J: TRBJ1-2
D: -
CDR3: CASSLGQGDYGYTF

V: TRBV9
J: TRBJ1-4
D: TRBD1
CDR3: CASSVATGQAGEKLFF

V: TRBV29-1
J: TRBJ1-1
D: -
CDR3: CSVRGVNTEAFF

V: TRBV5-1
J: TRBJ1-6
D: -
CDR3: CASSLDYTGSYNSPLHF

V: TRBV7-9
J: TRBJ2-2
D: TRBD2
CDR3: CASSLSGTYTGELFF

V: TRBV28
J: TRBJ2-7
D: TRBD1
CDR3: CASSLLRQGSGPYEQYF

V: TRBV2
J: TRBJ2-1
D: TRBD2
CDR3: CASSESGLAGSPSYNEQFF

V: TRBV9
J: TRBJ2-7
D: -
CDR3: CASSESPLYEQYF

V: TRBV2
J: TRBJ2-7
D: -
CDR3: CASAPGSEQYF

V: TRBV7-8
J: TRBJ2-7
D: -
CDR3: CASSLGRTDYEQYF

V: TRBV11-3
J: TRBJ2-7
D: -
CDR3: CASSLDQAQTYEQYF

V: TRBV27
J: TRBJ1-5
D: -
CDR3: CASSASGNQPQHF

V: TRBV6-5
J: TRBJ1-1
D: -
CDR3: CASRLDGMNTEAFF

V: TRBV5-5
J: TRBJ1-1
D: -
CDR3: CASSPVEGVNTEAFF

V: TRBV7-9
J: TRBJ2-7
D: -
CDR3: CASSLTLYEQYF

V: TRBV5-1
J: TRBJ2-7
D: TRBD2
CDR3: CASSFERGSSYEQYF